This section outlines one T cell receptor (beta chain) sequence together with its context. This entry comes from a study of blood T cell repertoires in COVID-19. Study information: The United States, Italy and Spain supplied acute and convalescent COVID-19 samples. T cells, B-cell-depleted T cells, or PBMCs provided the cDNA or gDNA that served as material.

Assay: immunoSEQ multiplex PCR; the TCRdb copy retains only in-frame clones and omits some. The data show under 100,000 clones, with roughly four fifths seen just once and 10% held by the top ten. CDR3 size: 15 residues. The germline V gene has CDR1 MNHNS and CDR2 SASEGT. After removal of 3 bases from V and 6 bases from J, the junction contained 7 bases not matched to a gene. This sequence was found in a man in his 60s with acute or convalescent COVID-19. The sequencing sample was made of peripheral blood. The rearrangement uses TRBV6-1 and TRBJ2-3; 9 nucleotides align to TRBD2. The CDR3 DNA reads as TGTGCCAGCAGTGATGCTAGCGGGGAAAGGGATACGCAGTATTTT. Encoded protein: CASSDASGERDTQYF.